Listed below are T cell receptor beta chains from one sample, sequenced in a study of beta chain features in type 1 diabetes. Generated by immunoSEQ multiplex PCR, the TCRdb table keeps only in-frame clones and is missing some. The sample has 500,000 to 650,000 clones, around 11% seen once. The sequenced sample consisted of naive CD4+ T cells from blood. Every receptor here comes from a young man with type 1 diabetes. CDR3s include the opening cysteine and the closing phenylalanine or tryptophan. D genes are given only for firm matches. Clone sizes are given selectively: once, few, many, or a class where the clone is expanded.

D gene	V gene	J gene	clone size	CDR3 protein	CDR3 DNA
NA	TRBV5-6	TRBJ1-3	NA	CASSLADTIYF	TGTGCCAGCAGCTTGGCGGACACCATATATTTT
NA	TRBV20-1	TRBJ2-5	few	CSASETQYF	TGCAGTGCTAGCGAGACCCAGTACTTC
NA	TRBV2	TRBJ1-1	few	CASSDGVNTEAFF	TGTGCCAGCAGTGACGGTGTGAACACTGAAGCTTTCTTT
NA	TRBV25-1	TRBJ1-6	NA	CASSRVNSPLHF	TGTGCCAGCAGCAGAGTAAATTCACCCCTCCACTTT
NA	TRBV7-2	TRBJ1-6	NA	CASSIEVADSPLHF	TGTGCCAGCAGCATTGAGGTGGCGGATTCACCCCTCCACTTT
NA	TRBV5-1	TRBJ1-2	NA	CASSQRTGLSYGYTF	TGCGCCAGCAGCCAACGAACAGGGTTAAGCTATGGCTACACCTTC
NA	TRBV4-3	TRBJ2-3	NA	CASSQDVAGNPDTQYF	TGCGCCAGCAGCCAAGACGTTGCCGGAAACCCAGATACGCAGTATTTT
NA	TRBV11-1	TRBJ2-7	NA	CASSSRASLGHEQYF	TGTGCCAGCAGCTCCAGGGCCTCACTAGGACACGAGCAGTACTTC
NA	TRBV6-4	TRBJ2-2	NA	CASSDGGSTGELFF	TGTGCCAGCAGTGATGGAGGAAGCACCGGGGAGCTGTTTTTT
NA	TRBV5-4	TRBJ2-3	NA	CASSLQGISTDTQYF	TGTGCCAGCAGCCTGCAGGGGATTAGCACAGATACGCAGTATTTT
NA	TRBV2	TRBJ1-4	NA	CASSPRRDNEKLFF	TGTGCCAGCAGTCCCCGCCGGGACAATGAAAAACTGTTTTTT
NA	TRBV14	TRBJ2-1	few	CASSQEGGGPFVQFF	TGTGCCAGCAGCCAAGAGGGCGGGGGCCCTTTTGTGCAGTTCTTC
TRBD1	TRBV5-1	TRBJ1-2	few	CASSQGQGDGYTF	TGCGCCAGCAGCCAGGGACAGGGCGATGGCTACACCTTC